This T cell receptor (beta chain) was captured by sequencing in a study of blood T cell repertoires in COVID-19. Study-level background: The United States, Italy and Spain were the sources of the acute and convalescent COVID-19 samples. From T cells, B-cell-depleted T cells, or PBMCs came the material, which was cDNA or gDNA.

Only in-frame clones appear in the TCRdb table, and some are missing; sequencing was by immunoSEQ multiplex PCR. The sample has more than 350,000 clones; roughly 90% are singletons. V lost 2 bases and J 0 bases, leaving 17 bases between the germline ends. CDR1 is MDHEN, CDR2 SYDVKM, per germline. The CDR3 is made up of 18 amino acids. This sequence was found in a young woman with COVID-19, enrolled during active disease. The chain employs TRBV28 and TRBJ1-5, with D possibly matching TRBD1 (5 bases). Sequencing input: peripheral blood. The CDR3 region is CASSLSSGQSYSNQPQHF. CDR3 sequence (DNA): TGTGCCAGCAGTTTAAGTAGCGGACAATCCTATAGCAATCAGCCCCAGCATTTT.